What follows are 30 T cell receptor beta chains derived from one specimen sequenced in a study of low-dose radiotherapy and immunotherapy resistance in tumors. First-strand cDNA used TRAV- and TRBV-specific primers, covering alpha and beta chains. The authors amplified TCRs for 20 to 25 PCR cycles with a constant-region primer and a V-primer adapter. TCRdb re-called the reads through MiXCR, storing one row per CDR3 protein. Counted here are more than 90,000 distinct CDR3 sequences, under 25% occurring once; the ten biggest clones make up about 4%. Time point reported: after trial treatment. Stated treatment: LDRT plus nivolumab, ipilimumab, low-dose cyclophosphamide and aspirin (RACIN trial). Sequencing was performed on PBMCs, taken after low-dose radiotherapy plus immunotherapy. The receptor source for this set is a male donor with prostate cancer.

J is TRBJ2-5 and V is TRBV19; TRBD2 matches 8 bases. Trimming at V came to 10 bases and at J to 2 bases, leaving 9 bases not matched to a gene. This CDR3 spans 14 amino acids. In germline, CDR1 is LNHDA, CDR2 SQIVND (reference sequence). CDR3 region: CATSPASGQETQYF. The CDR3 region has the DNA TGTGCCACTTCCCCAGCTAGCGGGCAAGAGACCCAGTACTTC.

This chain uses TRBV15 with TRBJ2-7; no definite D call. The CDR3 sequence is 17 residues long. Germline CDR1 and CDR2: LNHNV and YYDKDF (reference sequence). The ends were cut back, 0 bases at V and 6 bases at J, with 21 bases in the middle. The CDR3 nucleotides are TGTGCCACCAGCAGAGAGAGAGCGTTTCCCCGCGCCCGCGAGCAGTACTTC. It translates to CATSRERAFPRAREQYF.

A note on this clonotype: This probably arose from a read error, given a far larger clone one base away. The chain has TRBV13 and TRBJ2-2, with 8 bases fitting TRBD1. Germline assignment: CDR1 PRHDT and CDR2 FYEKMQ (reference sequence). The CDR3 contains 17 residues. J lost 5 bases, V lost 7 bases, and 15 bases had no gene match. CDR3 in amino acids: CASTGGFNNGVTGELFF. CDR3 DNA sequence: TGTGCCAGCACAGGGGGCTTCAACAACGGGGTGACCGGGGAGCTGTTTTTT.

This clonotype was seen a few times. CDR3 sequence (DNA): TGTGCCAGCAGTGAATTACGAGATGGCAAGCAGTACTTC. It codes for CASSELRDGKQYF. The chain has TRBV6-1 and TRBJ2-7; D is unclear. Germline lookup yields CDR1 MNHNS and CDR2 SASEGT. V shed 2 bases and J shed 8 bases, with 13 bases lying between them. CDR3 size: 13 residues.

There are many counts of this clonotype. Here the CDR3 DNA reads TGTGCCAGCAGTTACTCCAGGGGGGGCTACAATGAGCAGTTCTTC. The encoded protein is CASSYSRGGYNEQFF. The rearrangement uses TRBV6-2 or TRBV6-3 and TRBJ2-1; D tentatively fits TRBD1 or TRBD2 (7 bases each). The CDR3 has 15 amino acids. Trimming cost V 0 bases and J 3 bases, with 9 bases left between them. Germline-derived CDR1 and CDR2 are MNHEY and SVGEGT.

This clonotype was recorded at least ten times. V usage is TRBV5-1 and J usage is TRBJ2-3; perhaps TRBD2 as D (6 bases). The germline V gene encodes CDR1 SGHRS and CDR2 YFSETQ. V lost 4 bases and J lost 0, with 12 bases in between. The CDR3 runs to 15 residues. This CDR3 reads CASSQTSLSTDTQYF. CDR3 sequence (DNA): TGCGCCAGCAGCCAAACTAGCCTCAGCACAGATACGCAGTATTTT.

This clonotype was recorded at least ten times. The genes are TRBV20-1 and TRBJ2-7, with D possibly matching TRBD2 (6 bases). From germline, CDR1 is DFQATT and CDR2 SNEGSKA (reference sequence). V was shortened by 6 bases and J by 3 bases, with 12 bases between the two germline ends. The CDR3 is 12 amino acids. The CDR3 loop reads CSAAGLYYEQYF. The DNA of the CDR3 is TGCAGTGCGGCGGGACTTTACTACGAGCAGTACTTC.

CDR3 loop: CASSLGRGGEKLFF. The DNA of the CDR3 is TGCGCCAGCAGCTTGGGACGGGGGGGAGAAAAACTGTTTTTT. V is TRBV5-1 and J is TRBJ1-4, with a tentative D call TRBD1 (5 bases). CDR1 and CDR2 (germline): SGHRS, YFSETQ. V dropped 0 bases and J dropped 8 bases, with 11 bases sitting between them. The CDR3 loop spans 14 amino acids.

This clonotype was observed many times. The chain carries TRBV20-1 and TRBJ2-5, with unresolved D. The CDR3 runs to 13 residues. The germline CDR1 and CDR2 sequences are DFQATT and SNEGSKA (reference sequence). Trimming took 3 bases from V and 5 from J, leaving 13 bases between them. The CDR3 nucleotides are TGCAGTGCTAGTCCCAGGCTACGGGAGACCCAGTACTTC. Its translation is CSASPRLRETQYF.

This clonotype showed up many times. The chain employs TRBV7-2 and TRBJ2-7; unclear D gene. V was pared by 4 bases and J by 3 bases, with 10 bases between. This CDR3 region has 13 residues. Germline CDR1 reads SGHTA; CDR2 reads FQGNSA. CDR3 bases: TGTGCCAGCAGCTCCCAACCCCGCTACGAGCAGTACTTC. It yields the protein CASSSQPRYEQYF.

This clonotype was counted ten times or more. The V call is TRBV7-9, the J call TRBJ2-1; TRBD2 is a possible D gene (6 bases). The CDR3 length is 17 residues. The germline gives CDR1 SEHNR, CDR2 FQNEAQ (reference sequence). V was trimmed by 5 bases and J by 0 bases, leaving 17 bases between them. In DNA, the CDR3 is TGTGCCAGCAGCCCCCAGGGCGGGGACCTCTCCTACAATGAGCAGTTCTTC. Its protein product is CASSPQGGDLSYNEQFF.

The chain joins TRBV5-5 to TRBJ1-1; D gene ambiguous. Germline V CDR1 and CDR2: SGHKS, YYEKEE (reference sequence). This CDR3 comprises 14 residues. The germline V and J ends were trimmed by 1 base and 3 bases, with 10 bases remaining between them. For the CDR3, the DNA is TGTGCCAGCAGCTTGTCAGGTGCGTACACTGAAGCTTTCTTT. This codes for CASSLSGAYTEAFF.

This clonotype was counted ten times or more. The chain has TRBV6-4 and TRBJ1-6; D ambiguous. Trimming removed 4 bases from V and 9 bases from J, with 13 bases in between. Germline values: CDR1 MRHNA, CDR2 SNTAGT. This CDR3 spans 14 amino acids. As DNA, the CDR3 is TGTGCCAGCAGTGTCGAGGGTGGAAGTTCACCCCTCCACTTT. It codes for CASSVEGGSSPLHF.

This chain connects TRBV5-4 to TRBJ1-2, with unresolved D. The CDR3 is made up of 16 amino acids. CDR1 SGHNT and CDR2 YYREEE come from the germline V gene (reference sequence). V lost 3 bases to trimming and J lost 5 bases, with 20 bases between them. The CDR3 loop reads CASSSALVGGRYGYTF. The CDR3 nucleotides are TGTGCCAGCAGCTCCGCCCTTGTGGGCGGACGGTATGGCTACACCTTC.

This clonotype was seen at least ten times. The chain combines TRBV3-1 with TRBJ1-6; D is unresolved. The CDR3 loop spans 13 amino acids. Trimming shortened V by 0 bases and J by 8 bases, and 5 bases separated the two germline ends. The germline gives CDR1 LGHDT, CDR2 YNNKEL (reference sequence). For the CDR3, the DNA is TGTGCCAGCAGCCAAGATCGAGATTCACCCCTCCACTTT. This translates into CASSQDRDSPLHF.

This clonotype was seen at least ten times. The CDR3 sequence: CASSYDRSFGNTIYF. In DNA form, the CDR3 reads TGTGCCAGCAGTTACGACCGCAGTTTCGGAAACACCATATATTTT. V is TRBV6-5 and J is TRBJ1-3, with D uncertain. This CDR3 contains 15 residues. Deletions cut 2 bases from V and 4 bases from J, with 12 bases between. CDR1 and CDR2 (germline): MNHEY, SVGAGI.

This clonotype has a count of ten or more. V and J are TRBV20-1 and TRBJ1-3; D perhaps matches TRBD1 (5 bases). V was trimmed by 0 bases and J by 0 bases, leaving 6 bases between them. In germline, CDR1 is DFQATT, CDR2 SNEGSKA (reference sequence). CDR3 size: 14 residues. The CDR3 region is CSAREGGSGNTIYF. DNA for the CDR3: TGCAGTGCTAGAGAGGGGGGCTCTGGAAACACCATATATTTT.

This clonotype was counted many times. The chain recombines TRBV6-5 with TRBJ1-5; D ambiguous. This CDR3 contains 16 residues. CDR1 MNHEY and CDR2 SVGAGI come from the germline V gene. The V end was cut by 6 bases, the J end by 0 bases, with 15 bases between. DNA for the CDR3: TGTGCCAGCAGCCCTTTCACTTACCTTAGCAATCAGCCCCAGCATTTT. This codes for CASSPFTYLSNQPQHF.

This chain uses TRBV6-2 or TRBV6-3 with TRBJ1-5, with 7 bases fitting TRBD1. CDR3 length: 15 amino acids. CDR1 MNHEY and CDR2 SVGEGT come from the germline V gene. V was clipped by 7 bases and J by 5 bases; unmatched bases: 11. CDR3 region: CASTPRDSYYQPQHF. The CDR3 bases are TGTGCCAGCACACCCAGGGACAGCTACTATCAGCCCCAGCATTTT.

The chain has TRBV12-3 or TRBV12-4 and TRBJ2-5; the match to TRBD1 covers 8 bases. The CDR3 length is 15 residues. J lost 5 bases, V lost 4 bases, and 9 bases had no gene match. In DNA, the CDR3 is TGTGCCAGCAGTTCACCAGGGGGCTACGGGGAGACCCAGTACTTC. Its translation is CASSSPGGYGETQYF.

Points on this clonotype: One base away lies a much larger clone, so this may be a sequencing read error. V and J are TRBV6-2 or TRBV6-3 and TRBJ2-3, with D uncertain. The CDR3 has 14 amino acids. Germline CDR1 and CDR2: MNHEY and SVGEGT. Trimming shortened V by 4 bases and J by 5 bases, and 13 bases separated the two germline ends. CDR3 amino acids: CASSWARTQDTQYF. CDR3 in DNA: TGTGCCAGCAGTTGGGCTAGGACCCAAGATACGCAGTATTTT.

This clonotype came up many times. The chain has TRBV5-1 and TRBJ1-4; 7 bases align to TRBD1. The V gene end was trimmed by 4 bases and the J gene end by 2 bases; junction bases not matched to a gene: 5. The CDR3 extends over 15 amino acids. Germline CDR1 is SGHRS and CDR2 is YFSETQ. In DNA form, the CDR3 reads TGCGCCAGCAGCCCGACGACAGGGACTAATGAAAAACTGTTTTTT. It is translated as CASSPTTGTNEKLFF.

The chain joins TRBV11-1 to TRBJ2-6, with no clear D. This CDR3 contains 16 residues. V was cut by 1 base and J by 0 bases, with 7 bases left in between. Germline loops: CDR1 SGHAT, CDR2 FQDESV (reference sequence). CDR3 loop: CASSLDVRSGANVLTF. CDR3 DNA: TGTGCCAGCAGCTTAGATGTTCGCTCTGGGGCCAACGTCCTGACTTTC.

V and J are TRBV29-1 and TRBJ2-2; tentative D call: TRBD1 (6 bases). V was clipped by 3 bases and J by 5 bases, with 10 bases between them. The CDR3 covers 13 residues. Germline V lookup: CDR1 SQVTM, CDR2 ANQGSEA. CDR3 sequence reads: CSVDSRGTGELFF. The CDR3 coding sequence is TGCAGCGTTGACTCCAGGGGAACCGGGGAGCTGTTTTTT.

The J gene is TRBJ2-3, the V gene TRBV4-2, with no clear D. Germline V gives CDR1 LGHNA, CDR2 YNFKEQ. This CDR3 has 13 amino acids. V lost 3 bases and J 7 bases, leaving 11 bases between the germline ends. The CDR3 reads CASSQGSVNTQYF. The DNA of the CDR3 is TGTGCCAGCAGCCAGGGGTCCGTTAATACGCAGTATTTT.

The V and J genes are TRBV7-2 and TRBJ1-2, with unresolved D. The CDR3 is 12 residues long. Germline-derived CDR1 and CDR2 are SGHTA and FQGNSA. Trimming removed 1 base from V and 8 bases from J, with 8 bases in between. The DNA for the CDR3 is TGTGCCAGCAGCTTAGTAGGGTACGGCTACACCTTC. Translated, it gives CASSLVGYGYTF.

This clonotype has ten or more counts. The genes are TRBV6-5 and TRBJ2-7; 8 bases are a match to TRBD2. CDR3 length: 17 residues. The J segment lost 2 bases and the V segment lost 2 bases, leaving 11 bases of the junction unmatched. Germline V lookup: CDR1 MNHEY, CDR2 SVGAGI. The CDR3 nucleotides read TGTGCCAGCAGTTACACCTCGGGGGGGGGCGATCCCTACGAGCAGTACTTC. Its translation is CASSYTSGGGDPYEQYF.

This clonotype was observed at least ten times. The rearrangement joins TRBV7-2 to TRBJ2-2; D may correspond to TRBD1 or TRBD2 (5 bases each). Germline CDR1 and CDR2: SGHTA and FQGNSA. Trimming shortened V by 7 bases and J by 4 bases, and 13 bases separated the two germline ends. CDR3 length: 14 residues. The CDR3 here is CASISGRSTGELFF. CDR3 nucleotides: TGTGCCAGCATCTCGGGACGATCCACCGGGGAGCTGTTTTTT.

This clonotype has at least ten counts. The CDR3 region has the DNA TGCAGCGTGACGGGGGGGCTTGAAGCCTACGAGCAGTACTTC. This sequence encodes CSVTGGLEAYEQYF. This chain joins TRBV29-1 and TRBJ2-7; 8 bases map to TRBD2. This CDR3 has 14 residues. Germline V lookup: CDR1 SQVTM, CDR2 ANQGSEA. V lost 6 bases to trimming and J lost 2 bases; unmatched junction nucleotides: 9.

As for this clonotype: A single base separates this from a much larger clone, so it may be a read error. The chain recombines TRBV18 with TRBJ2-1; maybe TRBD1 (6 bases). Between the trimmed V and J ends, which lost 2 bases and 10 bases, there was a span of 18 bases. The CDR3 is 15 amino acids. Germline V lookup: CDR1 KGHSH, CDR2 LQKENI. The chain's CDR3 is CASSPTQGRGYEQFF. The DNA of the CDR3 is TGTGCCAGCTCACCAACCCAGGGGCGAGGGTACGAGCAGTTCTTC. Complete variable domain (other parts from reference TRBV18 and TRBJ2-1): NAGVMQNPRHLVRRRGQEARLRCSPMKGHSHVYWYRQLPEEGLKFMVYLQKENIIDESGMPKERFSAEFPKEGPSILRIQQVVRGDSAAYFCASSPTQGRGYEQFFGPGTRLTVL.